The source of this T cell receptor beta chain is a study of shared clonotypes between healthy human individuals. The trim removed 4 bases at V and 10 bases at J, leaving 8 bases unmatched. This CDR3 has 14 residues. Germline loops: CDR1 KGHSH, CDR2 LQKENI. Clones were sequenced by immunoSEQ multiplex PCR, and TCRdb holds only the in-frame ones, with some missing. The sample contains around 1 million clones, roughly 72% of which appear only once. This clonotype was obtained from a man in his late teens or twenties in good health. What was sequenced was memory CD4+ T cells sorted from blood. Subset noted: CD45RA-negative fraction. The V gene is TRBV18, the J gene TRBJ2-1; 9 bases align to TRBD1. The CDR3 sequence is CASSRGTGQNEQFF. DNA for the CDR3: TGTGCCAGCTCACGAGGGACAGGGCAAAACGAGCAGTTCTTC.